These 10 T cell receptor beta chains came from one sample sequenced in a study of blood T cell repertoires in COVID-19. The repertoire was sequenced with immunoSEQ multiplex PCR; TCRdb's copy has only in-frame clones and lacks some. Of nearly 400,000 clones in the sample, roughly 86% were seen once. The sequenced material came from PBMCs or T cells enriched from blood (not recorded which). The receptors shown here come from a woman in her 30s who had recovered from COVID-19.

The chain employs TRBV4-1 and TRBJ2-5, with 11 bases identical to TRBD2. V gave up 4 bases and J gave up 4 bases; unmatched junction bases: 8. In germline, CDR1 is MGHRA, CDR2 YSYEKL. The CDR3 length is 16 residues. The DNA of the CDR3 is TGCGCCAGCAGCCTCGCGCGTCTAGCGGGGGGAGAGACCCAGTACTTC. Residues: CASSLARLAGGETQYF.

The chain uses TRBV5-5 and TRBJ1-5; no reliable D call. Germline assignment: CDR1 SGHKS and CDR2 YYEKEE (reference sequence). The CDR3 extends over 15 amino acids. Trimming removed 4 bases at V and 6 bases at J, with 17 bases between. The CDR3 DNA reads TGTGCCAGCAGCCGGACGGGAACGGTATCTCAGCCCCAGCATTTT. It translates to CASSRTGTVSQPQHF. Complete variable domain (other parts from reference TRBV5-5 and TRBJ1-5): DAGVTQSPTHLIKTRGQQVTLRCSPISGHKSVSWYQQVLGQGPQFIFQYYEKEERGRGNFPDRFSARQFPNYSSELNVNALLLGDSALYLCASSRTGTVSQPQHFGDGTRLSIL.

The genes are TRBV3-1 (or the pseudogene TRBV3-2) and TRBJ2-3; D perhaps matches TRBD2 (6 bases). The V end was cut by 2 bases, the J end by 2 bases, with 17 bases between. CDR1 and CDR2 from the germline V gene are LGHDT and YNNKEL (reference sequence). The CDR3 spans 17 residues. CDR3 sequence reads: CASSQRLTSSATDTQYF. CDR3 nucleotides: TGTGCCAGCAGCCAACGCCTGACTAGTTCGGCCACAGATACGCAGTATTTT.

The rearrangement joins TRBV7-3 to TRBJ2-2; TRBD2 might be the D (6 bases). Trimming cost V 2 bases and J 6 bases, with 13 bases left between them. Germline V gene lookup returns CDR1 SGHTA and CDR2 FQGTGA. The CDR3 spans 15 residues. This CDR3 reads CASSLGGRGPGELFF. The CDR3 DNA reads TGTGCCAGCAGCTTAGGAGGGAGAGGCCCCGGGGAGCTGTTTTTT. Based on the CDR3 plus reference TRBV7-3 and TRBJ2-2, the full variable domain is GAGVSQTPSNKVTEKGKYVELRCDPISGHTALYWYRQSLGQGPEFLIYFQGTGAADDSGLPNDRFFAVRPEGSVSTLKIQRTERGDSAVYLCASSLGGRGPGELFFGEGSRLTVL.

This chain joins TRBV7-2 and TRBJ1-5; D is possibly TRBD1 (6 bases). The germline V gene encodes CDR1 SGHTA and CDR2 FQGNSA. The V and J ends lost 5 bases and 5 bases respectively, with 10 bases between them. This CDR3 comprises 13 residues. The CDR3 sequence: CASSIRGDQPQHF. CDR3 sequence (DNA): TGTGCCAGCAGCATCAGGGGAGATCAGCCCCAGCATTTT.

The chain carries TRBV3-1 (or the pseudogene TRBV3-2) and TRBJ2-1; D gene ambiguous. The germline V gene has CDR1 LGHDT and CDR2 YNNKEL (reference sequence). The CDR3 consists of 16 residues. V was clipped by 0 bases and J by 1 base, with 10 bases between them. The CDR3 DNA follows: TGTGCCAGCAGCCAAGATTTCCCTAGGTCCTACAATGAGCAGTTCTTC. Translating gives CASSQDFPRSYNEQFF.

The V gene is TRBV10-3, the J gene TRBJ2-3, with 10 nucleotides matching TRBD2. This CDR3 is built from 16 residues. V shed 3 bases and J 7 bases; nucleotides not matched to a gene: 10. Germline V CDR1 and CDR2: ENHRY, SYGVKD. CDR3 in amino acids: CAISDLTSGESNTQYF. In DNA form, the CDR3 reads TGTGCCATCAGTGATCTAACTAGCGGGGAGTCAAATACGCAGTATTTT.

The V gene is TRBV11-2, the J gene TRBJ1-2; no clear D gene. V lost 5 bases to trimming and J lost 4 bases, with 8 bases between them. The CDR3 has 12 residues. Per the germline V gene, CDR1 is SGHAT and CDR2 is FQNNGV. The CDR3 nucleotides read TGTGCCAGCAGCCAAGCCGGCTATGGCTACACCTTC. Protein: CASSQAGYGYTF.

A note on this clone: This same CDR3 is encoded by further DNA sequences in the sample. CDR3 coding DNA: TGTGCCAGCAGCTTGGTTGGGGGGTCCTACGAGCAGTACTTC. It specifies CASSLVGGSYEQYF. J is TRBJ2-7 and V is TRBV5-4, with a possible D match to TRBD2 (6 bases). Germline V gene sequence: CDR1 SGHNT, CDR2 YYREEE (reference sequence). This CDR3 has 14 residues. Trimming left V 0 bases short and J 1 base short, with 8 bases between.

V is TRBV7-9 and J is TRBJ1-2; D is unresolved. V dropped 3 bases and J dropped 6 bases, with 14 bases sitting between them. The CDR3 covers 14 residues. Germline V lookup: CDR1 SEHNR, CDR2 FQNEAQ (reference sequence). CDR3 residues: CASSLNVDTHGYTF. The DNA for the CDR3 is TGTGCCAGCAGCTTGAATGTAGACACCCATGGCTACACCTTC.